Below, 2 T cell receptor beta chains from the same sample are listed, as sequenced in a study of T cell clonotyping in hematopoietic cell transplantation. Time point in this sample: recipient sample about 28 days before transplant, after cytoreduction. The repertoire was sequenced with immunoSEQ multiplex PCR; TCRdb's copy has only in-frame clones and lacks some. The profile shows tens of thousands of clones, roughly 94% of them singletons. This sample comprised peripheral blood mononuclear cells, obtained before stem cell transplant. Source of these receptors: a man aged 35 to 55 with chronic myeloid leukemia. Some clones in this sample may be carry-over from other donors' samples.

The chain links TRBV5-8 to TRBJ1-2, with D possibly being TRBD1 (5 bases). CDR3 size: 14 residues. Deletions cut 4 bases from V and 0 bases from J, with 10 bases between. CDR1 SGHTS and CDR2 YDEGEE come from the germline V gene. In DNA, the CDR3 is TGTGCCAGCAGCCCTAGGGGAGCTAACTATGGCTACACCTTC. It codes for CASSPRGANYGYTF.

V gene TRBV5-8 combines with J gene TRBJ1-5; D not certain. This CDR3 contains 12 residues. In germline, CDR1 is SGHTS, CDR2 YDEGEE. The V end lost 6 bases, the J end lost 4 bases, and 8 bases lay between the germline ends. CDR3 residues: CASTLRNQPQHF. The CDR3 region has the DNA TGTGCCAGCACCCTTCGTAATCAGCCCCAGCATTTT.